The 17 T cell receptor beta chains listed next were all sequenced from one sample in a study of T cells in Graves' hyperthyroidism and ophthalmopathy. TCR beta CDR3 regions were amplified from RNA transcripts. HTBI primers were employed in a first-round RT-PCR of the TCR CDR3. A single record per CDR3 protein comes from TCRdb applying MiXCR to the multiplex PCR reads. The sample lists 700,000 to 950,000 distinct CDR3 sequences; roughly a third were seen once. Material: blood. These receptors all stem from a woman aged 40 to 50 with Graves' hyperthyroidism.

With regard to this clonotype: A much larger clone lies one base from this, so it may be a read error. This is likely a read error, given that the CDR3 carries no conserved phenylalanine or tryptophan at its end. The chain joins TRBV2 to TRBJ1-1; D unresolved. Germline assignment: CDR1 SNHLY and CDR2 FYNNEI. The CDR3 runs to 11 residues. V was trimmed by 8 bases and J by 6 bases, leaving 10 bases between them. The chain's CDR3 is CASVESSEAFL. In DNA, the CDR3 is TGTGCCAGCGTCGAGAGTTCTGAAGCTTTCCTT.

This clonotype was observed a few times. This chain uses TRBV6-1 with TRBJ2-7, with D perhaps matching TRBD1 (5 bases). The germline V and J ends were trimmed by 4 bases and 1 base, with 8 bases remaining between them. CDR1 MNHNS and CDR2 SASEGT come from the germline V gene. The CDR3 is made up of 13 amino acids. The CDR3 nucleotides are TGTGCCAGCAGTGTCAGGGTTTCCTACGAGCAGTACTTC. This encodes CASSVRVSYEQYF.

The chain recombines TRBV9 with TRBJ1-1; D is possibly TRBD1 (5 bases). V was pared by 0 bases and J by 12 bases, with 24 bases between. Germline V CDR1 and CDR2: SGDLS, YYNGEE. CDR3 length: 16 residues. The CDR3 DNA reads TGTGCCAGCAGCGTAGTGGGGACGGTCAAAGTGCTGGGAACTTTCTTT. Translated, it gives CASSVVGTVKVLGTFF. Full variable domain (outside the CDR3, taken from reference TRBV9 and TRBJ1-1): DSGVTQTPKHLITATGQRVTLRCSPRSGDLSVYWYQQSLDQGLQFLIQYYNGEERAKGNILERFSAQQFPDLHSELNLSSLELGDSALYFCASSVVGTVKVLGTFFGQGTRLTVV.

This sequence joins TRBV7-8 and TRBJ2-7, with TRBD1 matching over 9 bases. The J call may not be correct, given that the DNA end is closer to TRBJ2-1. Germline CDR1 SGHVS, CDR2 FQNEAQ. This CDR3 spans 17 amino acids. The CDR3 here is CASSLAPGTGRFHEQFF. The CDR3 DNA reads TGTGCCAGCAGCTTAGCTCCCGGGACAGGGAGGTTCCATGAGCAGTTCTTC.

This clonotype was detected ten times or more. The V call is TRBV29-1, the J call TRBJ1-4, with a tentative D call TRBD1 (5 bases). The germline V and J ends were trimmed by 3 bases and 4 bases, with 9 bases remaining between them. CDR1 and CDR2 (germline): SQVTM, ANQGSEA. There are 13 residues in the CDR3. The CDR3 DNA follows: TGCAGCGTTGAGGGAGGGGATAATGAAAAACTGTTTTTT. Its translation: CSVEGGDNEKLFF.

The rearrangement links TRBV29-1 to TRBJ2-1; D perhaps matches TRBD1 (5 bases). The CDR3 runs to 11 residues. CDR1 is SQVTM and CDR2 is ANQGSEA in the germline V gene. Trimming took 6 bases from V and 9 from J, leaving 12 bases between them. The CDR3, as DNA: TGCAGCGTCGATTGGGGCGGTGAGCAGTTCTTC. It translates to CSVDWGGEQFF.

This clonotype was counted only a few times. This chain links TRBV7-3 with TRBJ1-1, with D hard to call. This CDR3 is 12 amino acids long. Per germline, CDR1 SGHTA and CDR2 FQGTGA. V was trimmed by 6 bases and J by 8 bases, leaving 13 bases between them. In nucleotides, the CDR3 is TGTGCCAGCAGTTTGTCATCCCACGAAGCTTTCTTT. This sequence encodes CASSLSSHEAFF.

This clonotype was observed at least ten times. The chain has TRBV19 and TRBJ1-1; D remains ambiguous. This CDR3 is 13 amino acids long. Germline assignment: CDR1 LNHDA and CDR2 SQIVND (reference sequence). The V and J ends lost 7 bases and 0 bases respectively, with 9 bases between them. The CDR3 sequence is CASTISMNTEAFF. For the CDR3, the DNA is TGTGCCAGTACCATCTCGATGAACACTGAAGCTTTCTTT.

The CDR3 DNA reads as TGTGCCAGCAGCATAATCCAGGGGGGCGAAAAACTGTTTTTT. The encoded protein is CASSIIQGGEKLFF. V is TRBV3-1 and J is TRBJ1-4, with 7 bases identical to TRBD1. CDR1 is LGHDT, CDR2 YNNKEL, per germline (reference sequence). V gave up 5 bases and J gave up 8 bases; unmatched junction bases: 8. The CDR3 consists of 14 residues.

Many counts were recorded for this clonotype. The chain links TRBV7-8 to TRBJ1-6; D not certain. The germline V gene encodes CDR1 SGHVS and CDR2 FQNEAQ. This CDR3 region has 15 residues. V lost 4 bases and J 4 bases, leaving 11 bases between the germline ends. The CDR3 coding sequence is TGTGCCAGCAGCTCTCAGACGAGTTATAATTCACCCCTCCACTTT. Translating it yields CASSSQTSYNSPLHF. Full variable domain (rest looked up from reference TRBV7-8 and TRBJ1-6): GAGVSQSPRYKVAKRGQDVALRCDPISGHVSLFWYQQALGQGPEFLTYFQNEAQLDKSGLPSDRFFAERPEGSVSTLKIQRTQQEDSAVYLCASSSQTSYNSPLHFGNGTRLTVT.

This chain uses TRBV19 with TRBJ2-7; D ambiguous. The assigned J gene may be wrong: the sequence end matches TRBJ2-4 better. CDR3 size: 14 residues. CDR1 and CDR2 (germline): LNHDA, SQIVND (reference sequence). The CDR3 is CASSLRASGNIQYF. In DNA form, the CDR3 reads TGTGCCAGTAGTCTCCGCGCGAGTGGGAACATTCAGTACTTC.

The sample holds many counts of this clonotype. The CDR3 DNA reads TGTGCCAGCAGCTTAGTTGGGGCCAAATTCTACGAGCAGTACTTC. It is translated as CASSLVGAKFYEQYF. The rearrangement joins TRBV7-2 to TRBJ2-7; possible D gene TRBD1, 5 bases. This CDR3 region has 15 residues. Per the germline V gene, CDR1 is SGHTA and CDR2 is FQGNSA. The ends were cut back, 1 base at V and 3 bases at J, with 13 bases in the middle.

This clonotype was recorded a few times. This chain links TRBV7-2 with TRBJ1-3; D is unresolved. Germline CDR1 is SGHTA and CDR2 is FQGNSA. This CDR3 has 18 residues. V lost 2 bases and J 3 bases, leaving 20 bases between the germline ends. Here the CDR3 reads CASSLQWSPKSYGNTIYF. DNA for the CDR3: TGTGCCAGCAGCTTACAATGGAGTCCGAAGTCTTATGGAAACACCATATATTTT.

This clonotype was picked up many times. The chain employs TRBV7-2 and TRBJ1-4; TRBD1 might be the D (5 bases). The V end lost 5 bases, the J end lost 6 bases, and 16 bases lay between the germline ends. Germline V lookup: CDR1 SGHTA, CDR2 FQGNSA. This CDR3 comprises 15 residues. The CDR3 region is CASSRVGPGHEKLFF. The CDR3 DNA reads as TGTGCCAGCAGCCGAGTGGGGCCTGGACATGAAAAACTGTTTTTT. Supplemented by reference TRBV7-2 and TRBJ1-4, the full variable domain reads GAGVSQSPSNKVTEKGKDVELRCDPISGHTALYWYRQSLGQGLEFLIYFQGNSAPDKSGLPSDRFSAERTGGSVSTLTIQRTQQEDSAVYLCASSRVGPGHEKLFFGSGTQLSVL.

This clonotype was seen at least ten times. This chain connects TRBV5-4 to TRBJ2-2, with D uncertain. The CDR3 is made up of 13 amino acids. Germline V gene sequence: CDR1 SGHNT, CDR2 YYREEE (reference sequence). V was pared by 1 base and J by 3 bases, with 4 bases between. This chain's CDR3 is CASSLRDTGELFF. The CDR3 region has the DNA TGTGCCAGCAGCTTGAGAGACACCGGGGAGCTGTTTTTT.

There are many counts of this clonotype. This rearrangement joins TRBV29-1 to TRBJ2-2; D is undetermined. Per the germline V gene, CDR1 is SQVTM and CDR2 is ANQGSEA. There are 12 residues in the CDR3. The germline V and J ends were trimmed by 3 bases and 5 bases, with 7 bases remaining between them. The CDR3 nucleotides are TGCAGCGTTGATTTGTGGACCGGGGAGCTGTTTTTT. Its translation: CSVDLWTGELFF.

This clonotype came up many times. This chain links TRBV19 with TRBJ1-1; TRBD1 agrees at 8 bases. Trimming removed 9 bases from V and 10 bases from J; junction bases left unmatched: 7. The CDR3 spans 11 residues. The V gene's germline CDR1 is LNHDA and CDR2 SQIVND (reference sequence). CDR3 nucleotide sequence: TGTGCCAGCCAACAGGGGGATGGAGCTTTCTTT. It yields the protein CASQQGDGAFF.